This is a list of T cell receptor beta chains from one sample in a study of shared clonotypes between healthy human individuals. TCRdb's copy holds only in-frame clones and misses some; the assay was immunoSEQ multiplex PCR. The sample holds approximately 1,500,000 clones, roughly 96% seen once. What was sequenced was naive CD4+ T cells sorted from blood. The receptors shown here come from a man aged 25-40 years in good health. Both conserved end residues are part of each CDR3. A D gene is named only where the DNA matches it firmly. Clone size is shown for a subset of rows, as once, few, many or a class of expanded clone.

V: TRBV28; size: NA; D: NA; J: TRBJ1-1; DNA: TGTGCCAGCAGTTTGGAGGAGGGGACTGAAGCTTTCTTT; CDR3: CASSLEEGTEAFF
V: TRBV2; size: NA; D: NA; J: TRBJ1-2; DNA: TGTGCCAGCAGAATTCAGGGTTCCTATGGCTACACCTTC; CDR3: CASRIQGSYGYTF
V: TRBV29-1; size: NA; D: TRBD1; J: TRBJ1-1; DNA: TGCAGCGGAGCGACAGGGGTAGTACCTGAAGCTTTCTTT; CDR3: CSGATGVVPEAFF
V: TRBV5-1; size: NA; D: TRBD2; J: TRBJ2-1; DNA: TGCGCCAGCAGGTCGGGACTAGCCGACCGTGAGCAGTTCTTC; CDR3: CASRSGLADREQFF
V: TRBV18; size: NA; D: TRBD2; J: TRBJ2-1; DNA: TGTGCCAGCTCACCGACTAGCGGGAGAGGCTATGAGCAGTTCTTC; CDR3: CASSPTSGRGYEQFF
V: TRBV21-1; size: NA; D: NA; J: TRBJ2-3; DNA: TGTGCCAGCAGCAAAGCCCGCCGGGGGGATACGCAGTATTTT; CDR3: CASSKARRGDTQYF
V: TRBV6-6; size: NA; D: NA; J: TRBJ2-3; DNA: TGTGCCAGCAGCTTACACCACACAGATACGCAGTATTTT; CDR3: CASSLHHTDTQYF
V: TRBV9; size: NA; D: NA; J: TRBJ2-2; DNA: TGTGCCAGCAGGACGGGGTCGATCACCGGGGAGCTGTTTTTT; CDR3: CASRTGSITGELFF
V: TRBV5-5; size: NA; D: NA; J: TRBJ2-1; DNA: TGTGCCAGCAGCTTGGTCGCGGCATTAGGTGAGCAGTTCTTC; CDR3: CASSLVAALGEQFF
V: TRBV7-9; size: NA; D: NA; J: TRBJ1-3; DNA: TGTGCCAGCAGCACCCGGGCCCCAAGCTCTGGAAACACCATATATTTT; CDR3: CASSTRAPSSGNTIYF
V: TRBV7-9; size: NA; D: NA; J: TRBJ1-3; DNA: TGTGCCAGCAGCTTACCGAGTCAGACGGGAAACACCATATATTTT; CDR3: CASSLPSQTGNTIYF
V: TRBV11-2; size: once; D: NA; J: TRBJ2-3; DNA: TGTGCCAGCAGCTTGGGGGCTGGGGGTGGCACAGATACGCAGTATTTT; CDR3: CASSLGAGGGTDTQYF
V: TRBV18; size: NA; D: NA; J: TRBJ1-5; DNA: TGTGCCAGCTCACCACGCGCCAGGGTTCTTGATCAGCCCCAGCATTTT; CDR3: CASSPRARVLDQPQHF
V: TRBV27; size: once; D: TRBD2; J: TRBJ2-7; DNA: TGTGCCAGCAGGGGACTTGCGGGACTAGCGGGAGGGAACTACGAGCAGTACTTC; CDR3: CASRGLAGLAGGNYEQYF
V: TRBV7-8; size: NA; D: TRBD2; J: TRBJ2-7; DNA: TGTGCCAGCAGCTTCCAGCGGGAGTCAGACGAGCAGTACTTC; CDR3: CASSFQRESDEQYF
V: TRBV9; size: NA; D: TRBD1; J: TRBJ2-2; DNA: TGTGCCAGCAGCGCAGGACAGGGTTACACCGGGGAGCTGTTTTTT; CDR3: CASSAGQGYTGELFF
V: TRBV27; size: NA; D: TRBD2; J: TRBJ2-7; DNA: TGTGCCAGCAAGAACAGCGGGAGCTTTTACGAGCAGTACTTC; CDR3: CASKNSGSFYEQYF
V: TRBV19; size: NA; D: TRBD1; J: TRBJ2-3; DNA: TGTGCCAGTAGTCTCCGACAGGGGGTTGCAGATACGCAGTATTTT; CDR3: CASSLRQGVADTQYF
V: TRBV6-6; size: NA; D: NA; J: TRBJ2-7; DNA: TGTGCCAGCAGTTACCCCCGGGAGGGGGCCCACGAGCAGTACTTC; CDR3: CASSYPREGAHEQYF
V: TRBV5-1; size: once; D: TRBD1; J: TRBJ2-3; DNA: TGCGCCAGCAGCTTGGGGCAAACAGGGGGAGATACGCAGTATTTT; CDR3: CASSLGQTGGDTQYF
V: TRBV6-5; size: NA; D: NA; J: TRBJ2-3; DNA: TGTGCCAGCAGTTTGCAGTACAGGGGCACAGATACGCAGTATTTT; CDR3: CASSLQYRGTDTQYF
V: TRBV20-1; size: NA; D: NA; J: TRBJ1-2; DNA: TGCAGTGCTCCCTCCTATGGCTACACCTTC; CDR3: CSAPSYGYTF
V: TRBV11-2; size: NA; D: NA; J: TRBJ2-7; DNA: TGTGCCAGCAGCCGCGGAACAGGATCCCCCTACGAGCAGTACTTC; CDR3: CASSRGTGSPYEQYF
V: TRBV7-2; size: NA; D: NA; J: TRBJ2-5; DNA: TGTGCCAGCAGCGCGGAGCAGGGTGCGCAAGAGACCCAGTACTTC; CDR3: CASSAEQGAQETQYF
V: TRBV14; size: NA; D: NA; J: TRBJ2-3; DNA: TGTGCCAGCAGCCAGAGAGGTGGGAGAGGGGGAGCAGATACGCAGTATTTT; CDR3: CASSQRGGRGGADTQYF
V: TRBV28; size: NA; D: NA; J: TRBJ2-5; DNA: TGTGCCAGCAGTTTTGCGGGAGAGACCCAGTACTTC; CDR3: CASSFAGETQYF
V: TRBV18; size: NA; D: TRBD1; J: TRBJ1-5; DNA: TGTGCCAGCTCCCTGACAGGGGTGGGTCAGCCCCAGCATTTT; CDR3: CASSLTGVGQPQHF
V: TRBV19; size: NA; D: TRBD2; J: TRBJ2-3; DNA: TGTGCCGGTCATGAGGCTCCTAGCGGGGCTCCTAGCACAGATACGCAGTATTTT; CDR3: CAGHEAPSGAPSTDTQYF
V: TRBV10-2; size: NA; D: TRBD1; J: TRBJ2-7; DNA: TGCGCCAGCAGCACCGGGACAGTTTTGAGCTCCTACGAGCAGTACTTC; CDR3: CASSTGTVLSSYEQYF
V: TRBV2; size: NA; D: NA; J: TRBJ1-2; DNA: TGTGCCAGCACGACCAAGGGTAACTATGGCTACACCTTC; CDR3: CASTTKGNYGYTF
V: TRBV28; size: NA; D: NA; J: TRBJ2-1; DNA: TGTGCCAGCAGCGAGGGATACAATGAGCAGTTCTTC; CDR3: CASSEGYNEQFF
V: TRBV7-8; size: NA; D: NA; J: TRBJ2-1; DNA: TGTGCCAGCAGACAAGGGTTAGTTTTTCTCCACAATGAGCAGTTCTTC; CDR3: CASRQGLVFLHNEQFF
V: TRBV28; size: NA; D: TRBD1; J: TRBJ2-4; DNA: TGTGCCAGCAGCTACCCTGACAACAGGGGAAACAGGGACTTC; CDR3: CASSYPDNRGNRDF
V: TRBV28; size: NA; D: NA; J: TRBJ1-4; DNA: TGTGCCAGCAGTCCCTTGGACCGCGCAACTAATGAAAAACTGTTTTTT; CDR3: CASSPLDRATNEKLFF
V: TRBV15; size: NA; D: TRBD2; J: TRBJ2-7; DNA: TGTGCCACCAGCTCCAGGACTAGGTCCTACGAGCAGTACTTC; CDR3: CATSSRTRSYEQYF
V: TRBV20-1; size: NA; D: NA; J: TRBJ1-2; DNA: TGCAGTGCAACGGACAGAATAAGCTACACCTTC; CDR3: CSATDRISYTF
V: TRBV4-3; size: NA; D: NA; J: TRBJ2-2; DNA: TGCGCCTCCGGGGTGGGGCCCCTCTCCGGGGAGCTGTTTTTT; CDR3: CASGVGPLSGELFF
V: TRBV7-3; size: NA; D: TRBD2; J: TRBJ2-2; DNA: TGTGCCAGCAGCTTCCAGACTAGCGGGAACACCGGGGAGCTGTTTTTT; CDR3: CASSFQTSGNTGELFF
V: TRBV7-2; size: NA; D: TRBD2; J: TRBJ2-2; DNA: TGTGCCAGCAGCTCCGGAGGCGGGAGGGCCTCCGGGGAGCTGTTTTTT; CDR3: CASSSGGGRASGELFF
V: TRBV7-9; size: once; D: TRBD2; J: TRBJ2-5; DNA: TGTGCCAGCAGAGAAGGGACTAGCGGAGGGGAGACCCAGTACTTC; CDR3: CASREGTSGGETQYF
V: TRBV7-7; size: NA; D: TRBD1; J: TRBJ2-5; DNA: TGTGCCAGCAGCCAGGGACAGAAAGAGACCCAGTACTTC; CDR3: CASSQGQKETQYF